This TCR beta chain appears in the sequencing data of a study of identical twins. This clonotype has more than one count but fewer than ten. Its matching antigen is unknown. Study-wide results and caveats: Out-of-frame alpha sequences that twins shared showed excess low generation probability. Carriage of fewer insertions was seen in abundant cord blood beta clonotypes, whereas memory repertoires showed none.

A template switching step contributed a universal primer site, while unique molecular identifiers were present in the cDNA. TCRdb itself ran the 5' RACE reads through MiXCR, one entry per CDR3 protein. Altogether a few hundred thousand distinct CDR3 sequences are present, nearly 10% being singletons, with the ten largest covering 2.5% to 3.5%. The CDR3 runs to 14 residues. V dropped 0 bases and J dropped 6 bases, with 12 bases sitting between them. The germline V gene encodes CDR1 SGHKS and CDR2 YYEKEE (reference sequence). These data also formed part of another study, on yellow fever vaccine responses in identical twins.

The sequencing sample was made of PBMCs. This chain links TRBV5-5 with TRBJ1-2; D remains unclear. The sequence was obtained from a woman aged 18-29 years in good health. The CDR3 sequence: CASSLAPGGDGYTF. The CDR3 DNA reads as TGTGCCAGCAGCTTGGCCCCCGGCGGAGATGGCTACACCTTC.